This TCR beta chain was identified in a study of control samples from healthy donors and cancer patients. Profiled with immunoSEQ multiplex PCR; TCRdb holds only in-frame clones, not every one. The sample lists approximately 50,000 clones; approximately 87% were seen once. The CDR3 is 15 residues long. V shed 3 bases and J 5 bases; nucleotides not matched to a gene: 7. Germline loops: CDR1 GTSNPN, CDR2 SVGIG (reference sequence). Sequencing was done on a sample of PBMCs. The rearrangement links TRBV30 to TRBJ1-1; 12 nucleotides align to TRBD1. This TCR was recovered from a woman aged 60-70 years with lung cancer. The CDR3 nucleotides read TGTGCCTGGAGGGGGACAGGGGGCGGCGGAACTGAAGCTTTCTTT. Translating it yields CAWRGTGGGGTEAFF.